The 20 T cell receptor beta chains below come from one sample, sequenced in a study of blood T cell repertoires in COVID-19. Assay: immunoSEQ multiplex PCR; the TCRdb copy retains only in-frame clones and omits some. The sample lists about 80,000 clones; roughly nine tenths were seen once. Sequences were obtained from peripheral blood. The source is an elderly woman with active or convalescent COVID-19.

This clone has at least ten counts. The rearrangement uses TRBV5-3 and TRBJ2-7; 11 bases line up with TRBD1. TRBV5-3 is reported as an ORF; its role is uncertain. The CDR3 runs to 14 residues. Trimming cost V 1 base and J 6 bases; bases outside gene matches: 3. CDR3 region: CARSLWTGGGEQYF. The CDR3, as DNA: TGTGCCAGAAGCTTGTGGACAGGGGGCGGCGAGCAGTACTTC.

The chain combines TRBV10-3 with TRBJ2-3, with a weak D call TRBD2 (5 bases). Germline CDR1 reads ENHRY; CDR2 reads SYGVKD. The CDR3 is 13 residues long. Trimming pared 6 bases from V and 4 bases from J, leaving 11 bases between. The CDR3 nucleotides are TGTGCCATCAGCGGAGGTACAGCAGATACGCAGTATTTT. Translation gives CAISGGTADTQYF.

This chain connects TRBV5-1 to TRBJ1-1; a possible D gene is TRBD1 (5 bases). This CDR3 is built from 14 residues. V was pared by 0 bases and J by 6 bases, with 12 bases between. CDR1 is SGHRS and CDR2 is YFSETQ in the germline V gene. Written as DNA, the CDR3 is TGCGCCAGCAGCTTGGCGACCGCGGGGGCTGAAGCTTTCTTT. Protein product: CASSLATAGAEAFF.

This clone was detected a few times. The chain links TRBV2 to TRBJ1-4; 8 bases line up with TRBD1. The CDR3 is 13 residues long. The V gene's germline CDR1 is SNHLY and CDR2 FYNNEI. J lost 14 bases, V lost 2 bases, and 7 bases had no gene match. The CDR3 DNA follows: TGTGCCAGCAGTGAATGGGGGACAGGCCATCTGTTTTTT. Translating gives CASSEWGTGHLFF.

This clone was seen only once. This chain joins TRBV6-5 and TRBJ1-2; 8 bases are a match to TRBD1. CDR3 length: 14 amino acids. The V gene's germline CDR1 is MNHEY and CDR2 SVGAGI. The J segment lost 2 bases and the V segment lost 5 bases, leaving 4 bases of the junction unmatched. Here the CDR3 reads CASSKNRGNYGYTF. The CDR3 DNA follows: TGTGCCAGCAGTAAAAACAGGGGGAACTATGGCTACACCTTC.

The genes are TRBV9 and TRBJ2-3, with D perhaps TRBD2 (5 bases). Per the germline V gene, CDR1 is SGDLS and CDR2 is YYNGEE. The V end was cut by 4 bases, the J end by 2 bases, with 11 bases between. The CDR3 extends over 14 amino acids. The CDR3 loop reads CASSPSGNTDTQYF. The CDR3 DNA follows: TGTGCCAGCAGCCCCAGCGGTAACACAGATACGCAGTATTTT.

The J gene is TRBJ1-1, the V gene TRBV2; no reliable D call. The CDR3 covers 12 residues. From germline, CDR1 is SNHLY and CDR2 FYNNEI. Trimming removed 2 bases from V and 8 bases from J, with 9 bases in between. CDR3 region: CASSEMAREAFF. Written as DNA, the CDR3 is TGTGCCAGCAGTGAAATGGCCCGCGAAGCTTTCTTT.

The chain recombines TRBV2 with TRBJ1-1; D remains ambiguous. V was clipped by 8 bases and J by 4 bases, with 17 bases between them. The CDR3 has 14 amino acids. Looked up from germline, CDR1 is SNHLY and CDR2 is FYNNEI. This CDR3 reads CASSGRVRGTEAFF. The DNA of the CDR3 is TGTGCCAGCTCAGGTCGTGTCCGGGGCACTGAAGCTTTCTTT.

The CDR3 sequence: CASSTFQGPIEAFF. CDR3 coding DNA: TGTGCCAGTAGTACCTTTCAGGGGCCGATCGAAGCTTTCTTT. The V and J genes are TRBV19 and TRBJ1-1; weak D call: TRBD1 (6 bases). V shed 4 bases and J shed 8 bases, with 17 bases lying between them. Germline V gene data show CDR1 as LNHDA and CDR2 as SQIVND (reference sequence). This CDR3 region has 14 residues.

The chain uses TRBV7-8 and TRBJ2-4; the D gene is possibly TRBD2 (6 bases). V lost 5 bases and J 0 bases, leaving 8 bases between the germline ends. This CDR3 is 14 amino acids long. Germline V gene sequence: CDR1 SGHVS, CDR2 FQNEAQ. As DNA, the CDR3 is TGTGCCAGCAGCCAGGGACTAGCCAAAAACATTCAGTACTTC. Its protein is CASSQGLAKNIQYF.

The chain links TRBV7-5 to TRBJ1-5. TRBV7-5 is annotated as a pseudogene. CDR3 length: 17 amino acids. The CDR3 loop reads CARSLNRRESGNQPQHF. The DNA for the CDR3 is TGTGCCAGAAGCTTAAACCGGAGGGAATCGGGCAATCAGCCCCAGCATTTT.

The V and J genes are TRBV29-1 and TRBJ1-1; 10 bases are shared with TRBD1. Germline CDR1 reads SQVTM; CDR2 reads ANQGSEA. V was clipped by 7 bases and J by 5 bases; unmatched bases: 4. CDR3 size: 12 residues. CDR3 bases: TGCAGCGCCCCGGGACAGGGGACTGAAGCTTTCTTT. Translation gives CSAPGQGTEAFF.

This clone was counted a single time. The gene calls are TRBV5-1 and TRBJ1-2; 7 positions match TRBD1. Germline V gives CDR1 SGHRS, CDR2 YFSETQ. The CDR3 contains 15 residues. The trim removed 2 bases at V and 2 bases at J, leaving 6 bases unmatched. Written as DNA, the CDR3 is TGCGCCAGCAGCTTCGTTAACAGGGGAAACTATGGCTACACCTTC. Amino acids: CASSFVNRGNYGYTF.

Only one count was recorded for this clone. The genes are TRBV6-6 and TRBJ1-2; D is unclear. The CDR3 is 14 residues long. V lost 0 bases and J lost 6, with 11 bases in between. Germline loops: CDR1 MNHNY, CDR2 SVGAGI (reference sequence). CDR3 protein: CASSYSGSENGYTF. CDR3 nucleotide sequence: TGTGCCAGCAGTTACTCTGGCAGCGAAAATGGCTACACCTTC.

The V call is TRBV6-4, the J call TRBJ2-1; perhaps TRBD2 as D (7 bases). The germline gives CDR1 MRHNA, CDR2 SNTAGT. This CDR3 has 16 amino acids. The V and J ends lost 7 bases and 4 bases respectively, with 20 bases between them. The CDR3 is CASITRGLADYNEQFF. CDR3 sequence (DNA): TGTGCCAGCATCACACGGGGGCTAGCGGATTACAATGAGCAGTTCTTC.

The chain carries TRBV28 and TRBJ2-3, with D unresolved. CDR1 and CDR2 (germline): MDHEN, SYDVKM. Trimming stripped 6 bases from V and 5 bases from J, with 9 bases between. The CDR3 length is 12 residues. The CDR3 reads CASSPLRDTQYF. The CDR3 DNA is TGTGCCAGCAGCCCCCTACGAGATACGCAGTATTTT.

V is TRBV28 and J is TRBJ1-3, with TRBD1 identical over 7 bases. Germline assignment: CDR1 MDHEN and CDR2 SYDVKM. The V gene end was trimmed by 4 bases and the J gene end by 6 bases; junction bases not matched to a gene: 9. The CDR3 loop spans 15 amino acids. This chain's CDR3 is CASSSKGQDLNTIYF. For the CDR3, the DNA is TGTGCCAGCAGTTCCAAAGGACAGGACCTAAACACCATATATTTT.

The rearrangement uses TRBV5-1 and TRBJ2-3, with TRBD2 as a possible D gene (5 bases). The V end lost 0 bases, the J end lost 0 bases, and 11 bases lay between the germline ends. The CDR3 extends over 16 amino acids. Per germline, CDR1 SGHRS and CDR2 YFSETQ. The CDR3 sequence is CASSLGAGGSTDTQYF. CDR3 in DNA: TGCGCCAGCAGCTTGGGGGCGGGCGGTAGCACAGATACGCAGTATTTT.

The V gene is TRBV28, the J gene TRBJ2-1; D may be TRBD1 (5 bases). Germline CDR1 reads MDHEN; CDR2 reads SYDVKM. The length of the CDR3 is 15 residues. The V end lost 7 bases, the J end lost 0 bases, and 13 bases lay between the germline ends. This chain's CDR3 is CASTQQAFSYNEQFF. The CDR3 region has the DNA TGTGCCAGCACCCAACAGGCCTTCTCCTACAATGAGCAGTTCTTC.

The chain joins TRBV25-1 to TRBJ2-7; weak D call: TRBD2 (6 bases). Germline CDR1 reads MGHDK; CDR2 reads SYGVNS. The V gene lost 10 bases and the J gene lost 6 bases, with 10 bases spanning the gap. The CDR3 sequence is 10 residues long. CDR3 in amino acids: CAIGGPEQYF. The CDR3 DNA reads TGTGCCATAGGAGGGCCCGAGCAGTACTTC.